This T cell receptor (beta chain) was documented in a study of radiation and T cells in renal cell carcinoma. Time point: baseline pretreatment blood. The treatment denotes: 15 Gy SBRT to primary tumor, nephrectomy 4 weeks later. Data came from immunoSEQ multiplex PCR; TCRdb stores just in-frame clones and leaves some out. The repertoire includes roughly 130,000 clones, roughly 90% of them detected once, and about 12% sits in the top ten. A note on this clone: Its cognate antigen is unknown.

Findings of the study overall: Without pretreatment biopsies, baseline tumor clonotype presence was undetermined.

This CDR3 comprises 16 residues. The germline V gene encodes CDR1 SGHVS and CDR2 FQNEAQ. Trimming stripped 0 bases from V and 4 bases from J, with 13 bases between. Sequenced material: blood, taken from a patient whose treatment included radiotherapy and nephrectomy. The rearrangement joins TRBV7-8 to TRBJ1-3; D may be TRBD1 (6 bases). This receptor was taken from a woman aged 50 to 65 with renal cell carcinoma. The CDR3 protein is CASSLAQGFPGNTIYF. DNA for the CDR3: TGTGCCAGCAGCTTAGCCCAGGGGTTTCCAGGAAACACCATATATTTT.